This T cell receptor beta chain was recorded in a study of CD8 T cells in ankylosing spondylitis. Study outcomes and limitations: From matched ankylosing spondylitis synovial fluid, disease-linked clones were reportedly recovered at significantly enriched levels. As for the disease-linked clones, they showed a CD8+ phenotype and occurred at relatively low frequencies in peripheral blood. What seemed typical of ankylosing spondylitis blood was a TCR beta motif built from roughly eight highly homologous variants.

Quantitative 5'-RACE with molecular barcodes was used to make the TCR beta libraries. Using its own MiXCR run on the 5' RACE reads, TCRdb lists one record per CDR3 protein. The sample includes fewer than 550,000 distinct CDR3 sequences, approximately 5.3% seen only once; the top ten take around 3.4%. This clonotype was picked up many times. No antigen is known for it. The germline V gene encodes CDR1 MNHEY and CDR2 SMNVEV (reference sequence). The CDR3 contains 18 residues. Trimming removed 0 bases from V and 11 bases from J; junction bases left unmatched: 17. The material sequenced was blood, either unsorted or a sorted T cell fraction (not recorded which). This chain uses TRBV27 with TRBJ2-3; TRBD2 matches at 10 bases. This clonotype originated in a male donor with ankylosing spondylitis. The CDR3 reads CASSLSMKREGPVWEQYF. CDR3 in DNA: TGTGCCAGCAGTTTATCGATGAAGCGGGAGGGTCCTGTATGGGAGCAGTATTTT.